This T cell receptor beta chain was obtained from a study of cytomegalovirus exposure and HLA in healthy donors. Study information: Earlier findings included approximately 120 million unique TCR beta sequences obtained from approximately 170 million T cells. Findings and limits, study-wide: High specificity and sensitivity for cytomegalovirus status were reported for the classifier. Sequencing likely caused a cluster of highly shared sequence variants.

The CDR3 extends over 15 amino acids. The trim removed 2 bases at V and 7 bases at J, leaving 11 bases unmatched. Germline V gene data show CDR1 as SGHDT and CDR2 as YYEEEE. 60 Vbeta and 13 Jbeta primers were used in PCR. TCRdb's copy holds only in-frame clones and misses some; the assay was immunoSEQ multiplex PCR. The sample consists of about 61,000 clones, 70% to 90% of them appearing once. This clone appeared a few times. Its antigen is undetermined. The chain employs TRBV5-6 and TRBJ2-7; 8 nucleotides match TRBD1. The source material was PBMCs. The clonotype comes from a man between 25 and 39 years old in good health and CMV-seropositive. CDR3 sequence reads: CASSLQGGSLWEQYF. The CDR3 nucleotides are TGTGCCAGCAGCTTACAGGGGGGTTCCCTTTGGGAGCAGTACTTC.